These T cell receptor beta chains were read from a single sample in a study of T cells in localized non-small cell lung cancer. TCRdb keeps only in-frame clones here, not all; method: immunoSEQ multiplex PCR. The sample holds about 57,000 clones, approximately 90% seen once. Sample: peripheral blood, taken before any cancer treatment. The receptors were gathered from a man between 40 and 75 years old with stage I lung adenocarcinoma. Each CDR3 is given with its conserved first and last residue. The D gene is left open where the match is weak. A row's size may be missing; if present it is once, few, many or a size class.

length	V	D	J	size	CDR3	DNA
14	TRBV7-2	.	TRBJ2-7	once	CASSPDSGSYEQYF	TGTGCCAGCAGCCCCGACAGTGGATCCTACGAGCAGTACTTC
14	TRBV19	.	TRBJ2-1	.	CASSIAWGRGEQFF	TGTGCCAGTAGTATCGCGTGGGGGCGCGGTGAGCAGTTCTTC
13	TRBV6-4	.	TRBJ1-1	.	CASSEIPNTEAFF	TGTGCCAGCAGTGAAATACCGAACACTGAAGCTTTCTTT
12	TRBV29-1	.	TRBJ1-3	.	CSVTTDGNTIYF	TGCAGCGTAACGACTGATGGAAACACCATATATTTT
15	TRBV4-3	.	TRBJ2-5	.	CASSQGRQGSETQYF	TGCGCCAGCAGCCAAGGAAGGCAGGGTTCAGAGACCCAGTACTTC
15	TRBV5-8	TRBD1	TRBJ1-3	.	CASQAPGGPGNTIYF	TGTGCCAGCCAGGCCCCAGGGGGCCCTGGAAACACCATATATTTT
15	TRBV27	.	TRBJ2-3	.	CASNPLLAATDTQYF	TGTGCCAGCAACCCTCTTCTCGCCGCCACAGATACGCAGTATTTT
15	TRBV6-6	TRBD2	TRBJ2-7	.	CASSSGGRGQYEQYF	TGTGCCAGCAGTTCAGGCGGGAGAGGCCAATACGAGCAGTACTTC
16	TRBV4-1	TRBD1	TRBJ1-2	.	CASSQEVTGVNYGYTF	TGCGCCAGCAGCCAAGAGGTGACAGGGGTCAACTATGGCTACACCTTC
15	TRBV6-6	.	TRBJ2-3	.	CASRIPGLQGDTQYF	TGTGCCTCGCGAATCCCGGGACTACAGGGAGATACGCAGTATTTT
17	TRBV19	.	TRBJ2-1	.	CASSIDRGVSLYNEQFF	TGTGCCAGTAGTATAGACCGAGGTGTCTCTCTCTACAATGAGCAGTTCTTC
13	TRBV7-8	.	TRBJ1-2	.	CASSTRKTYGYTF	TGTGCCAGCAGCACCCGAAAGACCTATGGCTACACCTTC
16	TRBV5-1	.	TRBJ2-3	.	CASSLGGLANTDTQYF	TGCGCCAGCAGCTTGGGAGGGCTAGCGAACACAGATACGCAGTATTTT
13	TRBV6-5	.	TRBJ2-1	.	CASSYSIRNEQFF	TGTGCCAGCAGTTACTCGATCCGGAATGAGCAGTTCTTC
12	TRBV10-3	.	TRBJ1-5	.	CAIRGDTQPQHF	TGTGCCATCAGGGGGGACACTCAGCCCCAGCATTTT
14	TRBV27	TRBD1	TRBJ1-5	.	CASGDRASLQPQHF	TGTGCCAGCGGGGACAGAGCTAGCCTCCAGCCCCAGCATTTT
14	TRBV5-1	.	TRBJ2-7	once	CASSLTVSSYEQYF	TGCGCCAGCAGCTTGACAGTCAGCTCCTACGAGCAGTACTTC
16	TRBV5-6	TRBD2	TRBJ2-1	.	CASSPTSGSWDNEQFF	TGTGCCAGCAGCCCAACTAGCGGGAGTTGGGACAATGAGCAGTTCTTC
12	TRBV7-9	.	TRBJ2-2	few	CASSFRAGELFF	TGTGCCAGCAGCTTTAGGGCCGGGGAGCTGTTTTTT
15	TRBV7-9	.	TRBJ2-1	.	CASSLALPIGNEQFF	TGTGCCAGCAGCTTAGCCCTCCCCATCGGAAATGAGCAGTTCTTC
14	TRBV28	.	TRBJ2-2	once	CASQAGVGTGELFF	TGTGCCAGCCAGGCGGGTGTTGGGACCGGGGAGCTGTTTTTT
13	TRBV12-5	TRBD1	TRBJ2-7	once	CASGPDRADEQYF	TGTGCTAGTGGACCTGACAGGGCGGACGAGCAGTACTTC
13	TRBV5-6	.	TRBJ1-2	.	CASSLQGPDGYTF	TGTGCCAGCAGCTTACAGGGTCCGGATGGCTACACCTTC
13	TRBV7-9	.	TRBJ2-6	.	CASSLDWANVLTF	TGTGCCAGCAGCCTTGACTGGGCCAACGTCCTGACTTTC
13	TRBV27	.	TRBJ2-6	once	CASRGSGANVLTF	TGTGCCAGCAGGGGCTCTGGGGCCAACGTCCTGACTTTC
18	TRBV7-9	TRBD2	TRBJ2-1	once	CATMRWASGPSSYNEQFF	TGTGCCACCATGAGGTGGGCTAGCGGCCCAAGCTCCTACAATGAGCAGTTCTTC
17	TRBV6-1	.	TRBJ2-2	.	CASSEAGQPFNTGELFF	TGTGCCAGCAGTGAAGCCGGACAGCCGTTTAACACCGGGGAGCTGTTTTTT
12	TRBV30	.	TRBJ2-1	.	CAWSGGYNEQFF	TGTGCCTGGAGTGGTGGGTACAATGAGCAGTTCTTC
15	TRBV18	.	TRBJ2-2	once	CASSPEGANTGELFF	TGTGCCAGCTCACCGGAGGGAGCGAACACCGGGGAGCTGTTTTTT
18	TRBV28	.	TRBJ2-7	.	CASSPTEGRGGEGYEQYF	TGTGCCAGCAGCCCAACCGAGGGGAGGGGGGGTGAAGGATACGAGCAGTACTTC
15	TRBV6-6	.	TRBJ1-5	once	CASSPSEGRGQPQHF	TGTGCCAGCAGTCCTTCAGAGGGAAGAGGGCAGCCCCAGCATTTT
16	TRBV6-6	.	TRBJ1-2	.	CASLPFPGEGGYGYTF	TGTGCCAGCCTTCCCTTCCCAGGGGAGGGGGGCTATGGCTACACCTTC
12	TRBV14	.	TRBJ1-1	.	CASSPDQGYAFF	TGTGCCAGCAGCCCCGATCAGGGTTATGCTTTCTTT
13	TRBV19	.	TRBJ1-2	once	CASSTLTVGLNTF	TGTGCCAGTAGCACCCTCACAGTGGGGCTCAACACCTTC
15	TRBV11-2	TRBD2	TRBJ2-7	.	CASSPKRERSYEQYF	TGTGCCAGCAGTCCAAAGCGGGAGCGATCCTACGAGCAGTACTTC
15	TRBV7-3	TRBD1	TRBJ2-5	.	CASSPGTGKGETQYF	TGTGCCAGCAGCCCGGGGACAGGGAAGGGAGAGACCCAGTACTTC
14	TRBV5-5	TRBD1	TRBJ2-7	.	CASSRDRGYYEQYF	TGTGCCAGCAGTCGGGACAGGGGGTACTACGAGCAGTACTTC
13	TRBV11-2	TRBD1	TRBJ1-5	.	CASSLNRGRPQHF	TGTGCCAGCAGCTTAAACAGGGGGCGGCCCCAGCATTTT
12	TRBV30	TRBD2	TRBJ2-3	.	CACGGDTDTQYF	TGTGCCTGTGGGGGGGACACAGATACGCAGTATTTT
15	TRBV4-2	.	TRBJ2-7	.	CASSQDHGGAYEQYF	TGTGCCAGCAGCCAAGATCACGGAGGGGCCTACGAGCAGTACTTC
16	TRBV2	TRBD2	TRBJ2-3	.	CATTSGSSWGTDTQYF	TGTGCCACCACTAGCGGGAGTTCTTGGGGCACAGATACGCAGTATTTT
13	TRBV5-4	.	TRBJ1-2	.	CASSERVSRGYTF	TGTGCCAGCAGCGAGCGGGTTTCACGCGGCTACACCTTC
14	TRBV7-9	.	TRBJ1-2	.	CASSLAVLNYGYTF	TGTGCCAGCAGCTTAGCGGTACTCAACTATGGCTACACCTTC
11	TRBV5-8	.	TRBJ1-1	.	CASSWNTEAFF	TGTGCCAGCAGCTGGAACACTGAAGCTTTCTTT
13	TRBV11-2	.	TRBJ2-1	.	CASSLGPGYEQFF	TGTGCCAGCAGCTTAGGGCCGGGTTATGAGCAGTTCTTC
15	TRBV7-9	TRBD2	TRBJ2-7	.	CASSSGTSGSYEQYF	TGTGCCAGCAGCTCCGGGACTAGCGGGAGTTACGAGCAGTACTTC
14	TRBV7-9	.	TRBJ1-1	.	CASSFDLAGTEAFF	TGTGCCAGCAGCTTTGATCTAGCAGGCACTGAAGCTTTCTTT
17	TRBV18	.	TRBJ2-7	.	CASSPRSALSYSYEQYF	TGTGCCAGCTCACCGCGGTCTGCGCTCTCCTATTCTTACGAGCAGTACTTC
14	TRBV5-4	.	TRBJ2-1	.	CASSFSSSYNEQFF	TGTGCCAGCAGCTTCTCTAGCTCCTACAATGAGCAGTTCTTC
14	TRBV5-8	.	TRBJ2-4	once	CASSKGLQGNIQYF	TGTGCCAGCAGCAAGGGACTTCAGGGGAACATTCAGTACTTC
14	TRBV15	TRBD1	TRBJ2-2	.	CATKLDRDTGELFF	TGTGCCACCAAACTTGACAGGGACACCGGGGAGCTGTTTTTT
13	TRBV11-2	.	TRBJ2-3	.	CASSYPFGYTQYF	TGTGCCAGCAGCTATCCCTTCGGGTATACGCAGTATTTT
16	TRBV5-1	.	TRBJ2-7	.	CASSPSIWESPYEQYF	TGCGCCAGCAGCCCCTCGATTTGGGAGAGCCCCTACGAGCAGTACTTC
15	TRBV4-1	TRBD2	TRBJ2-7	once	CASSQLAGGPYEQYF	TGCGCCAGCAGCCAATTAGCGGGAGGCCCCTACGAGCAGTACTTC
13	TRBV29-1	TRBD1	TRBJ1-5	.	CSVGQGGNQPQHF	TGCAGCGTGGGACAGGGAGGCAATCAGCCCCAGCATTTT
15	TRBV5-1	.	TRBJ2-3	.	CASSHYALGTDTQYF	TGCGCCAGCAGTCACTACGCGTTAGGCACAGATACGCAGTATTTT